This TCR beta chain was sequenced for a study of identical twins. This clonotype was picked up a small number of times. What it recognizes is unknown. TCRdb independently ran MiXCR on the 5' RACE reads; one entry per CDR3 protein. The data show 200,000 to 300,000 distinct CDR3 sequences, about 12% seen once. All donors comprised healthy Caucasians. General observations from the study: Sharing of beta out-of-frame sequences by twins showed a weaker excess. Twins shared out-of-frame alpha sequences with excess low generation probability. The more abundant beta clonotypes in cord blood had fewer insertions, and memory repertoires did not show this.

These same records also appear under a second study, on yellow fever vaccine responses in identical twins.

Sequencing was performed on memory (CD45RO+) T cells sorted from blood. The TCR comes from a young woman in good health.

The CDR3 DNA reads TGTGCCAGCAGCTTCCCCGATACGCAGTATTTT. It yields the protein CASSFPDTQYF. This rearrangement joins TRBV7-9 to TRBJ2-3; no clear D gene. Germline assignment: CDR1 SEHNR and CDR2 FQNEAQ (reference sequence). The CDR3 is 11 residues long. V lost 3 bases to trimming and J lost 6 bases, with 4 bases between them. The full variable domain, with the rest looked up from reference TRBV7-9 and TRBJ2-3, is DTGVSQNPRHKITKRGQNVTFRCDPISEHNRLYWYRQTLGQGPEFLTYFQNEAQLEKSRLLSDRFSAERPKGSFSTLEIQRTEQGDSAMYLCASSFPDTQYFGPGTRLTVL.